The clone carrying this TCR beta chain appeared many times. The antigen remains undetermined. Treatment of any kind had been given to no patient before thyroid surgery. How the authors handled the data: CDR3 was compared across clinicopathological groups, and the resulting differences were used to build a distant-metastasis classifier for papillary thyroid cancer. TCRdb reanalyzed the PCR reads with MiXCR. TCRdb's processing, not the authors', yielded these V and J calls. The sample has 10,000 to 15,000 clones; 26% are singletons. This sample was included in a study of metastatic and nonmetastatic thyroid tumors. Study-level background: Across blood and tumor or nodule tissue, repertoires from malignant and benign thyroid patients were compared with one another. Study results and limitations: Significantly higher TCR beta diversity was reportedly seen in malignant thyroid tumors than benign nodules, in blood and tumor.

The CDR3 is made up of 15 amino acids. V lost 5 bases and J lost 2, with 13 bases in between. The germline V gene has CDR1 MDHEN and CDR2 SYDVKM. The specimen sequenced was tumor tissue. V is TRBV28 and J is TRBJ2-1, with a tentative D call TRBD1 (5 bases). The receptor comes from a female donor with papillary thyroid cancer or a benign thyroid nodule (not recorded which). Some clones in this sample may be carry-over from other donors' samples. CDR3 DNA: TGTGCCAGCAGTCGGCAGGGATATACCTACAATGAGCAGTTCTTC. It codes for CASSRQGYTYNEQFF.